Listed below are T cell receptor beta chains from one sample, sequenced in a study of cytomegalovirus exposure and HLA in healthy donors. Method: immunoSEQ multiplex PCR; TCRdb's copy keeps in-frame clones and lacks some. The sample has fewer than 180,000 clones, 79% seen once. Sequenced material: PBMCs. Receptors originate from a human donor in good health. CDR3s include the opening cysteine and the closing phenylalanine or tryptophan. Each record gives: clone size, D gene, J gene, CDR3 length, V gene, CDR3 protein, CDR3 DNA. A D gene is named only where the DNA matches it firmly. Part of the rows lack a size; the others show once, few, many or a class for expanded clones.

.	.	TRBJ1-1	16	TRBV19	CASTKTGGTLNTEAFF	TGTGCCAGTACAAAAACCGGGGGGACGTTGAACACTGAAGCTTTCTTT
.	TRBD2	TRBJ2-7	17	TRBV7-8	CASSPRGLAGVSDEQYF	TGTGCCAGCAGCCCAAGGGGACTAGCGGGAGTTTCGGACGAGCAGTACTTC
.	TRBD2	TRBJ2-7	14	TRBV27	CASSTQRGIYEQYF	TGTGCCAGCAGTACGCAGCGGGGGATCTACGAGCAGTACTTC
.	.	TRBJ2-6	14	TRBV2	CASSYRAGANVLTF	TGTGCCAGCAGTTACCGAGCTGGGGCCAACGTCCTGACTTTC
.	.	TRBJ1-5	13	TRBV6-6	CASSYQAEQPQHF	TGTGCCAGCAGTTATCAAGCGGAACAGCCCCAGCATTTT
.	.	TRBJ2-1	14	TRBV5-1	CASSLAKGYNEQFF	TGCGCCAGCAGCTTGGCCAAGGGGTACAATGAGCAGTTCTTC
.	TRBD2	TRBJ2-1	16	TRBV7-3	CASSLKGGSPRIEQFF	TGTGCCAGCAGCTTAAAGGGCGGGAGCCCTCGTATTGAGCAGTTCTTC
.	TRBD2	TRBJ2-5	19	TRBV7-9	CASSLAGGLAGTFEETQYF	TGTGCCAGCAGCTTAGCGGGGGGCCTAGCGGGGACATTTGAAGAGACCCAGTACTTC
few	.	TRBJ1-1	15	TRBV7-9	CASSPPARGGTEAFF	TGTGCCAGCAGCCCCCCCGCGCGGGGAGGGACTGAAGCTTTCTTT
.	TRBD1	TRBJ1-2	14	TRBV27	CASSLQGAGYGYTF	TGTGCCAGCAGTTTACAGGGGGCAGGCTATGGCTACACCTTC
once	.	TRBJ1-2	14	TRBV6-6	CASSYYPTTDGYTF	TGTGCCAGCAGTTACTATCCCACGACAGATGGCTACACCTTC
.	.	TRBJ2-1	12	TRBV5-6	CASSLSDNEQFF	TGTGCCAGCAGCTTGTCGGACAATGAGCAGTTCTTC
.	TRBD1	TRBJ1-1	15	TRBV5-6	CASSQGQGTGRGTFF	TGTGCCAGCAGCCAAGGACAGGGAACTGGGCGGGGGACTTTCTTT
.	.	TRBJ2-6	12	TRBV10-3	CAMSSGANVLTF	TGTGCCATGAGCTCTGGGGCCAACGTCCTGACTTTC
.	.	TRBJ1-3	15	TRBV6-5	CASSRRVDSGNTIYF	TGTGCCAGCAGTCGCCGAGTCGACTCTGGAAACACCATATATTTT
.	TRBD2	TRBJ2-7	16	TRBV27	CASSFVLAGGPSEQYF	TGTGCCAGCAGTTTCGTACTAGCGGGGGGGCCGAGCGAGCAGTACTTC
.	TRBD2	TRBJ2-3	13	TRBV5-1	CASTLAGTDTQYF	TGCGCCAGCACCCTAGCGGGAACAGATACGCAGTATTTT
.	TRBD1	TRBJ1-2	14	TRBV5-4	CASRPGQGAQGYTF	TGTGCCAGCAGACCAGGACAGGGGGCTCAGGGCTACACCTTC
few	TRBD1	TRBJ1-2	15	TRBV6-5	CASSYERDSSYGYTF	TGTGCCAGCAGTTACGAGAGGGACAGTTCTTATGGCTACACCTTC
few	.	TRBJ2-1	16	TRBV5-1	CASSLLEGRNYNEQFF	TGCGCCAGCAGCTTGCTGGAGGGGCGCAATTACAATGAGCAGTTCTTC
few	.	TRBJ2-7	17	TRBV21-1	CASFDGQKITSSYEQYF	TGTGCCAGCTTTGACGGACAGAAAATCACGAGCTCCTACGAGCAGTACTTC
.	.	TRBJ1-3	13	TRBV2	CASFLQGGNTIYF	TGTGCCAGCTTCCTCCAGGGAGGAAACACCATATATTTT
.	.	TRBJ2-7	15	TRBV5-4	CASSSSTLTKTEQYF	TGTGCCAGCAGCTCATCCACATTAACTAAGACCGAGCAGTACTTC
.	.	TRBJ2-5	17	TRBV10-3	CAISESIPPKLRETQYF	TGTGCCATCAGTGAGTCGATTCCCCCAAAGCTCCGGGAGACCCAGTACTTC
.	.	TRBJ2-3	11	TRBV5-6	CASSYSDTQYF	TGTGCCAGCAGCTACTCAGATACGCAGTATTTT
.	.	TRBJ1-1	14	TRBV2	CASSVERVVTEAFF	TGTGCCAGCAGTGTAGAGCGTGTGGTTACTGAAGCTTTCTTT
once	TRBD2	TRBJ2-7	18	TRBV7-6	CASSLGHPAGAQTYEQYF	TGTGCCAGCAGCTTAGGCCATCCAGCGGGAGCACAAACCTACGAGCAGTACTTC
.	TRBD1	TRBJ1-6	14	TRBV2	CASRPGQGYSPLHF	TGTGCCAGCAGGCCGGGACAGGGTTATTCACCCCTCCACTTT
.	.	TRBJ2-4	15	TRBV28	CASKTAGNLVNIQYF	TGTGCCAGCAAGACTGCGGGGAACCTTGTGAACATTCAGTACTTC
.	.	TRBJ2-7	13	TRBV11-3	CASSFGGQYEQYF	TGTGCCAGCAGCTTCGGGGGGCAATACGAGCAGTACTTC
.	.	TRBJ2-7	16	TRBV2	CASSEPRAQGTYEQYF	TGTGCCAGCAGTGAACCCCGGGCACAGGGTACCTACGAGCAGTACTTC
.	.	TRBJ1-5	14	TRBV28	CASSLWGGNQPQHF	TGTGCCAGCAGTTTGTGGGGAGGCAATCAGCCCCAGCATTTT
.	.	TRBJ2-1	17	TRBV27	CASSPETPSTIYNEQFF	TGTGCCAGCAGTCCCGAAACCCCCTCAACAATTTACAATGAGCAGTTCTTC
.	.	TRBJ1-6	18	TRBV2	CASSEWTSLGSYNSPLHF	TGTGCCAGCAGTGAATGGACATCACTGGGGTCCTATAATTCACCCCTCCACTTT
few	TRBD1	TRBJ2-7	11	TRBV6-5	CASRDRYEQYF	TGTGCCAGCCGGGACAGGTACGAGCAGTACTTC